This passage covers 10 T cell receptor beta chains from one sample sequenced in a study of OX40 agonist ivuxolimab in advanced cancers. Sequencing was performed with immunoSEQ multiplex PCR; in TCRdb, only in-frame clones are kept and a portion is missing. The sample includes more than 25,000 clones, roughly 91% seen only once; the top ten take roughly 10%. Sequenced material: CD4+ or CD8+ T cells sorted from blood, taken in a trial of the OX40 agonist ivuxolimab. The receptors shown here come from an adult with an advanced solid tumor such as melanoma, head and neck, liver or kidney cancer.

This chain joins TRBV25-1 and TRBJ2-7; the D is unclear. This CDR3 is 14 amino acids long. Germline loops: CDR1 MGHDK, CDR2 SYGVNS. With 1 base removed from V and 1 base from J, the gap between germline ends came to 8 bases. CDR3: CASSELGRSYEQYF. The CDR3 DNA reads TGTGCCAGCAGTGAATTGGGCAGATCCTACGAGCAGTACTTC.

The rearrangement uses TRBV27 and TRBJ2-7; D could derive from TRBD1 or TRBD2 (6 bases each). CDR3 length: 11 residues. Germline V gene lookup returns CDR1 MNHEY and CDR2 SMNVEV (reference sequence). V lost 4 bases and J 11 bases, leaving 12 bases between the germline ends. CDR3 sequence: CASSWGAEEYF. The CDR3 coding sequence is TGTGCCAGCAGTTGGGGGGCAGAGGAGTACTTC.

The chain combines TRBV6-5 with TRBJ1-1; D might be TRBD1 (6 bases). The V end was cut by 8 bases, the J end by 6 bases, with 16 bases between. The CDR3 covers 13 residues. Germline V gene sequence: CDR1 MNHEY, CDR2 SVGAGI. As DNA, the CDR3 is TGTGCCAGCCAACAGGGCCTGGGAGCTGAAGCTTTCTTT. Encoded protein: CASQQGLGAEAFF.

V is TRBV6-6 and J is TRBJ2-2; TRBD2 might be the D (5 bases). Germline V gives CDR1 MNHNY, CDR2 SVGAGI (reference sequence). The V end was cut by 8 bases, the J end by 0 bases, with 7 bases between. CDR3 length equals 13 residues. The CDR3 region is CASRESNTGELFF. CDR3 bases: TGTGCCAGCCGGGAATCGAACACCGGGGAGCTGTTTTTT.

The chain is built from TRBV29-1 and TRBJ1-1, with 7 bases fitting TRBD1. The junction had 6 bases not matched to a gene; V was cut back by 4 bases and J by 1 base. The CDR3 contains 14 residues. Germline V lookup: CDR1 SQVTM, CDR2 ANQGSEA. DNA of the CDR3: TGCAGCGTTGGGGACGGACAGGAGAACACTGAAGCTTTCTTT. Residues: CSVGDGQENTEAFF.

V usage is TRBV7-2 and J usage is TRBJ1-1; maybe TRBD1 (6 bases). The length of the CDR3 is 14 residues. The V end was cut by 3 bases, the J end by 1 base, with 9 bases between. Germline loops: CDR1 SGHTA, CDR2 FQGNSA. The CDR3 DNA follows: TGTGCCAGCAGCTTTATGACAGGGAACACTGAAGCTTTCTTT. This gives the protein CASSFMTGNTEAFF.

This rearrangement joins TRBV19 to TRBJ1-5; D ambiguous. Germline loops: CDR1 LNHDA, CDR2 SQIVND (reference sequence). The CDR3 is 14 amino acids. Trimming took off 4 bases at V and 3 bases at J, with 10 bases between the two ends. CDR3 region: CASSKAGFNQPQHF. The CDR3 region has the DNA TGTGCCAGTAGTAAAGCAGGCTTCAATCAGCCCCAGCATTTT.

Written as DNA, the CDR3 is TGTGCCAGCAGGGGCGGGCCGAACACTGAAGCTTTCTTT. Protein sequence: CASRGGPNTEAFF. The J gene is TRBJ1-1, the V gene TRBV5-4; unclear D gene. This CDR3 is 13 amino acids long. The germline gives CDR1 SGHNT, CDR2 YYREEE (reference sequence). V dropped 5 bases and J dropped 1 base, with 9 bases sitting between them.

The chain combines TRBV28 with TRBJ1-5, with TRBD1 matching 9 bases. The germline V gene has CDR1 MDHEN and CDR2 SYDVKM. V lost 3 bases, J lost 3 bases, and 9 bases stayed unmatched. CDR3 size: 17 residues. The CDR3 sequence: CASSFSRDRDDNQPQHF. DNA of the CDR3: TGTGCCAGCAGTTTCTCGCGGGACAGGGATGACAATCAGCCCCAGCATTTT.

This clone has a single count. The V gene is TRBV14, the J gene TRBJ2-7, with 7 bases that match TRBD2. CDR3 size: 16 residues. The ends lost 0 bases at V and 3 bases at J; junction bases unmatched: 8. Germline V gives CDR1 SGHDN, CDR2 FVKESK. CDR3 residues: CASSQDGLVGNYEQYF. CDR3 DNA: TGTGCCAGCAGCCAAGACGGACTAGTCGGAAACTACGAGCAGTACTTC. Complete variable domain (other parts from reference TRBV14 and TRBJ2-7): EAGVTQFPSHSVIEKGQTVTLRCDPISGHDNLYWYRRVMGKEIKFLLHFVKESKQDESGMPNNRFLAERTGGTYSTLKVQPAELEDSGVYFCASSQDGLVGNYEQYFGPGTRLTVT.